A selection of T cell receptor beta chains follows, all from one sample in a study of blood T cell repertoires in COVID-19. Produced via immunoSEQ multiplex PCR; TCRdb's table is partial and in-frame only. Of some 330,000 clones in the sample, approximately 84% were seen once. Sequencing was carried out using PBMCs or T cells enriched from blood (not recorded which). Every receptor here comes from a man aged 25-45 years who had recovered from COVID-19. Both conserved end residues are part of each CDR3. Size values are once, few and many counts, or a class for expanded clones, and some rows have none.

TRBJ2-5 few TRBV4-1 CASSLSGTKPTETQYF
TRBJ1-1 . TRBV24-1 CATRPPGTGGTEAFF
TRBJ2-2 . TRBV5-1 CASSLSGGYTGELFF
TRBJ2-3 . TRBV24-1 CATSDLQGEGTDTQYF
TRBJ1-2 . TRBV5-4 CASSLESGYGYTF
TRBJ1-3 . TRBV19 CASKSTGTGNTIYF
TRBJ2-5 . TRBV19 CASSSGRGETQYF
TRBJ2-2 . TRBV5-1 CASSRQGASTGELFF
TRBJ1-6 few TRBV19 CAGGTGGSPLHF
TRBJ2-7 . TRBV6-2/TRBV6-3 CASSSGVHEQYF
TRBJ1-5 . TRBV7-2 CATSVRGNQPQHF
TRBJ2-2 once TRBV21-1 CASSNEALSTGELFF
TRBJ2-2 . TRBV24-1 CATSGLSGQGTGELFF
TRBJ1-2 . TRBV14 CASSYGTGGAWGYGYTF
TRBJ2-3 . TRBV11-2 CASSLYGRELNTQYF
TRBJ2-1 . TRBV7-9 CASSLNDNYNEQFF
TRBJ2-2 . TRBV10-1 CASRVDRGTGELFF
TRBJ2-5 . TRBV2 CASSDDGETQYF
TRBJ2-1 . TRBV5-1 CASSYLAGAVYNEQFF
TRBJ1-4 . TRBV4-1 CASSQDQGTGAEKLFF
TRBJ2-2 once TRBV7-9 CASSHSPRDTGELFF
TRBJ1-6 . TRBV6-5 CASTLGTGRDSPLHF
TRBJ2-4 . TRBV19 CASSMGLGDREAKNIQYF
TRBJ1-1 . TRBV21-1 CASSKVNGTGKRVNTEAFF
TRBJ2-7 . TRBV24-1 CATSDPLTYEQYF
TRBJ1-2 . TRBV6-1 CASSEGLGGYGYTF
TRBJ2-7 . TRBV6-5 CASSKGLAASGEQYF
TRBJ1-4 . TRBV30 CAWSETGGINEKLFF
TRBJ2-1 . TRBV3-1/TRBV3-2 CASSQGRTGGLREQFF
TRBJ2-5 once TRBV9 CASSVTSGGIETQYF
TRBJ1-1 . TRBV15 CATSGGVTEAFF
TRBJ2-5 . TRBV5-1 CASSLAASPQETQYF
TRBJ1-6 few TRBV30 CAWSVQGTRNSPLHF
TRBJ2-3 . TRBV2 CASMGSGTDTQYF
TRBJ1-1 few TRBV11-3 CASSPRRQGDEAFF
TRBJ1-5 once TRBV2 CASSGGTGSSNQPQHF
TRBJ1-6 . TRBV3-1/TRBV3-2 CASSQAVAGTGQTKSLHF
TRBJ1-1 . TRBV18 CASSQGGQANTEAFF
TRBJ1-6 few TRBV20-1 CSASGAERKNSPLHF
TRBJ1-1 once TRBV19 CASRAGGKAFF
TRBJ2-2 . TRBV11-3 CASSRTRRTGELFF
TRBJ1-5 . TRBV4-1 CASSQTQGARNQPQHF
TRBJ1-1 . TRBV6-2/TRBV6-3 CASSDRGRGFMNTEAFF
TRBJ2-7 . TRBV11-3 CASSQKTDSWSYEQYF
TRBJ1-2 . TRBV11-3 CASSSRDRGPQDYGYTF
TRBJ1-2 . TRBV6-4 CASNPGQGVNYGYTF
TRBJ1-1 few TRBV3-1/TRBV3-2 CASSLSGGHMNTEAFF
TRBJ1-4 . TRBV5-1 CASSFEPVGTNEKLFF
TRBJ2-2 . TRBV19 CASSYARQGKNTGELFF
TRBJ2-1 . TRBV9 CASSLSAAGGISYNEQFF